The 17 T cell receptor beta chains below were found in one sample sequenced in a study of radiotherapy plus CTLA-4 blockade in lung cancer. Some clones are missing from TCRdb's copy, which holds only in-frame ones; the method was immunoSEQ multiplex PCR. The profile shows 70,000 to 100,000 clones, around 88% of them singletons. The sample here was peripheral blood, taken from a patient treated with radiotherapy plus ipilimumab. These receptor sequences come from a human donor with non-small cell lung cancer who had a partial response to radiotherapy plus ipilimumab.

This chain links TRBV4-1 with TRBJ1-1, with a possible D match to TRBD1 (6 bases). CDR1 is MGHRA and CDR2 is YSYEKL in the germline V gene. Trimming took 1 base from V and 0 from J, leaving 15 bases between them. The CDR3 covers 17 residues. The CDR3 here is CASSQGTTGILNTEAFF. DNA for the CDR3: TGCGCCAGCAGCCAAGGGACCACAGGGATCCTGAACACTGAAGCTTTCTTT.

V usage is TRBV6-1 and J usage is TRBJ1-1, with no clear D. V shed 4 bases and J shed 2 bases, with 11 bases lying between them. CDR1 is MNHNS, CDR2 SASEGT, per germline. This CDR3 contains 14 residues. The CDR3 bases are TGTGCCAGCAGTGTTAGAGGAATTAACACTGAAGCTTTCTTT. This encodes CASSVRGINTEAFF.

This clone was detected once. V usage is TRBV9 and J usage is TRBJ1-2; 7 bases agree with TRBD1. After removal of 3 bases from V and 3 bases from J, the junction contained 8 bases not matched to a gene. In germline, CDR1 is SGDLS, CDR2 YYNGEE. This CDR3 is built from 15 residues. The CDR3 nucleotides are TGTGCCAGCAGCGATGCTAGGACAGGCTACTATGGCTACACCTTC. Protein: CASSDARTGYYGYTF.

The rearrangement joins TRBV21-1 to TRBJ2-7; the table assigns TRBD1, which was not confirmed against the DNA. TRBV21-1 is shown as a pseudogene. The CDR3 has 17 residues. The CDR3 DNA follows: TGTGCCAGCAGCAAAGCGCTAAAAGGGGGAAGGCTTTACGAGCAGTACGTC. This encodes CASSKALKGGRLYEQYV.

The chain combines TRBV11-3 with TRBJ2-7; D might be TRBD1 (6 bases). CDR1 is SGHNT and CDR2 is YENEEA in the germline V gene. Trimming shortened V by 6 bases and J by 2 bases, and 17 bases separated the two germline ends. This CDR3 has 15 amino acids. This chain's CDR3 is CASSRERGHTYEQYF. The DNA for the CDR3 is TGTGCCAGCAGTCGAGAAAGGGGACATACCTACGAGCAGTACTTC. Filled out from reference TRBV11-3 and TRBJ2-7, the complete variable domain reads EAGVVQSPRYKIIEKKQPVAFWCNPISGHNTLYWYLQNLGQGPELLIRYENEEAVDDSQLPKDRFSAERLKGVDSTLKIQPAELGDSAVYLCASSRERGHTYEQYFGPGTRLTVT.

The V and J genes are TRBV18 and TRBJ2-3; D might be TRBD2 (6 bases). V was pared by 3 bases and J by 4 bases, with 11 bases between. CDR1 KGHSH and CDR2 LQKENI come from the germline V gene. The CDR3 sequence is 14 residues long. DNA for the CDR3: TGTGCCAGCTCACCCAAGGCTAGCGCAGATACGCAGTATTTT. Translated: CASSPKASADTQYF.

J is TRBJ2-1 and V is TRBV5-1; D is perhaps TRBD1 (7 bases). The CDR3 is made up of 15 amino acids. Trimming took 2 bases from V and 9 from J, leaving 18 bases between them. The V gene's germline CDR1 is SGHRS and CDR2 YFSETQ. In DNA, the CDR3 is TGCGCCAGCAGCTTAAAATCGCAGGGGGAGGCTGAGCAGTTCTTC. As protein: CASSLKSQGEAEQFF.

The rearrangement joins TRBV5-5 to TRBJ2-4; no reliable D call. This CDR3 is built from 13 residues. In germline, CDR1 is SGHKS, CDR2 YYEKEE (reference sequence). Trimming removed 0 bases from V and 5 bases from J, with 6 bases in between. Here the CDR3 reads CASSLGEENIQYF. The CDR3 nucleotides read TGTGCCAGCAGCTTGGGAGAGGAAAACATTCAGTACTTC.

Details on this clone: One end of the junction does not line up with germline, which may come from a read error. The V and J genes are TRBV25-1 and TRBJ2-3, with TRBD2 matching over 9 bases. The CDR3 loop spans 18 amino acids. CDR1 is MGHDK, CDR2 SYGVNS, per germline. The CDR3 sequence: CVSSDRSLAGTKVDTQYF. The CDR3 DNA follows: TGTGTCAGCAGTGATAGAAGTCTAGCGGGAACCAAGGTAGATACGCAGTATTTT.

This clone occurred a few times. Additional DNA sequences in this sample encode the identical CDR3. In nucleotides, the CDR3 is TGTGCCAGCGAAAGCGGGAGCTCCTACAATGAGCAGTTCTTC. It specifies CASESGSSYNEQFF. The gene calls are TRBV19 and TRBJ2-1, with 8 positions matching TRBD2. The V segment lost 9 bases and the J segment 0 bases; nucleotides outside the gene matches: 4. The CDR3 runs to 14 residues. CDR1 is LNHDA and CDR2 is SQIVND in the germline V gene (reference sequence).

The V gene is TRBV10-3, the J gene TRBJ2-2; the D is unclear. The CDR3 consists of 14 residues. V was clipped by 6 bases and J by 1 base, with 9 bases between them. CDR1 is ENHRY, CDR2 SYGVKD, per germline. The CDR3 DNA sequence: TGTGCCATCAGCACAGAGATGAACACCGGGGAGCTGTTTTTT. Protein sequence: CAISTEMNTGELFF.

V gene TRBV12-5 combines with J gene TRBJ2-5, with D unresolved. CDR1 and CDR2 from the germline V gene are LGHNT and FRNRAP. There are 15 residues in the CDR3. The V gene lost 1 base and the J gene lost 1 base, with 10 bases spanning the gap. In nucleotides, the CDR3 is TGTGCTAGTGGTTTGGGAACAGCTATCCAAGAGACCCAGTACTTC. Encoded protein: CASGLGTAIQETQYF.

The V gene is TRBV15, the J gene TRBJ1-3; the D gene is possibly TRBD1 (5 bases). The CDR3 covers 16 residues. The germline V and J ends were trimmed by 1 base and 7 bases, with 17 bases remaining between them. In germline, CDR1 is LNHNV, CDR2 YYDKDF (reference sequence). CDR3 DNA sequence: TGTGCCACCAGCAGAGCGTTAGACAGTGCTCGGAACACCATATATTTT. It yields the protein CATSRALDSARNTIYF.

This clone appeared a single time. In DNA form, the CDR3 reads TGTGCCAGCAGCCCCGTCGGACTAGTCTCTGGGGCCAACGTCCTGACTTTC. Translation: CASSPVGLVSGANVLTF. The chain has TRBV4-2 and TRBJ2-6, with 7 bases lining up with TRBD2. Per germline, CDR1 LGHNA and CDR2 YNFKEQ. J gave up 0 bases and V 4 bases, and 6 bases lay outside the gene matches. The CDR3 length is 17 residues.

This chain joins TRBV30 and TRBJ2-5, with TRBD1 matching over 10 bases. V lost 1 base to trimming and J lost 4 bases; unmatched junction nucleotides: 9. Germline CDR1 and CDR2: GTSNPN and SVGIG (reference sequence). The CDR3 totals 16 residues. In DNA form, the CDR3 reads TGTGCCTGGAGTGAACGCCGGGACAGGGGTGCAGAGACCCAGTACTTC. Translating gives CAWSERRDRGAETQYF.

This clone has just one count. The V call is TRBV19, the J call TRBJ1-3, with D unclear. The CDR3 is 13 residues long. V lost 8 bases and J lost 0, with 8 bases in between. CDR1 LNHDA and CDR2 SQIVND come from the germline V gene (reference sequence). This CDR3 is CASAGNSGNTIYF. CDR3 in DNA: TGTGCCAGTGCCGGGAACTCTGGAAACACCATATATTTT.

The chain recombines TRBV2 with TRBJ2-2, with D tentatively TRBD1 (5 bases). V was trimmed by 6 bases and J by 2 bases, leaving 13 bases between them. Germline V CDR1 and CDR2: SNHLY, FYNNEI. This CDR3 has 15 amino acids. The CDR3 DNA is TGTGCCAGCAGGGGCGACAGAGCAAACACCGGGGAGCTGTTTTTT. Translated: CASRGDRANTGELFF.